The source of this T cell receptor beta chain is a study of blood T cell repertoires in COVID-19 (dated by TCRdb to 2018 to 2021). A note on the overall study: Samples covering the acute and convalescent phases of COVID-19 were provided by collaborators in the United States, Italy and Spain. Subjects who had been exposed to COVID-19, were actively infected with it, or had recovered from it provided the deeply sampled blood TCRbeta repertoires that made up the dataset. The material from the prospective study consisted of cDNA or gDNA derived from T cells, B-cell-depleted T cells, or PBMCs. The samples were drawn from two sources: the first 160 participants of the ongoing ImmuneRACE study, and over 950 subjects contributed by 6 global collaborators. Sample metadata almost always included a de-identified subject ID, COVID-19 status, age in years and sex. The repertoires were made available in a free public database intended to serve as a resource for research on the immune response to SARS-CoV-2. Where available, HLA class I and class II types were taken from metadata supplied by the sample provider and were not determined by assay-based typing.

CDR1 and CDR2 are drawn from the germline V gene: ENHRY, SYGVKD. The CDR3 spans 14 residues, from the cysteine through the phenylalanine. The retained sequence is limited to the CDR3, 42 bases, with the frame set at the first base. V loses 10 bases of germline sequence and J loses 0 bases, and the interval between the two ends is 15 bases. TCRbeta CDR3 regions were amplified from genomic DNA by means of the immunoSEQ Assay, a bias-controlled multiplex PCR. Turning to the authors' computational methods: Within the assay, amplification of reference gene primers was used to estimate how many nucleated cells each sample contained. Sequence reads were collapsed and filtered to measure the absolute abundance of every unique TCRbeta CDR3 rearrangement. For each sample, productive Simpson clonality was calculated as the square root of Simpson's diversity index over productive rearrangements. Entries here come from immuneACCESS through TCRdb and include only in-frame sequences with V and J called. Some clones fail to appear in such tables; in the studies checked, an unresolved V gene covers under half of the shortfall, and the cause of the remainder is unknown. Clone size and V and J calls were adopted from that table, with D and trimming inferred from the DNA. The sample has around 210,000 clones on record, around 85% of them singletons. The top ten clonotypes cover 0.8% to 0.95% of the sample.

General study outcomes and caveats: The quantity of clinical and demographic metadata differed by source and by participant and was supplied without curation.

This clone was seen only once. Its cognate antigen has yet to be identified. No much larger clone is present one base from it, and per-base qualities are unavailable. At one collaborating source in Seattle, patients were enrolled during active infection and were followed longitudinally through the course of disease. The collaborating institutions used their own protocols to collect whole blood in K2EDTA tubes. For TCRbeta analysis, collaborator samples were shipped as frozen whole blood, as isolated PBMCs, or as DNA extracted from either sample type. The V gene is TRBV10-3 and the J gene is TRBJ1-1; the D gene is perhaps TRBD1, from 6 matching bases. The clonotype was recovered from a man between 60 and 75 years old with COVID-19, enrolled during active disease. Sequencing was performed on peripheral blood. The DNA is TGTGCCAGCGGACAGATCGATATGAACACTGAAGCTTTCTTT. Its translation reads: CASGQIDMNTEAFF.